This record concerns one T cell receptor beta chain sequence. Its target is not known. The time point denotes: blood 4 weeks post-SBRT, at nephrectomy. The treatment was: 15 Gy SBRT to primary tumor, nephrectomy 4 weeks later. Nephrectomy followed 15 Gy stereotactic body radiation by 4 weeks. This sample stems from a study of radiation and T cells in renal cell carcinoma. The table came from immunoSEQ multiplex PCR; TCRdb's copy has only in-frame clones and leaves some out. The sample holds over 85,000 clones, over 80% seen once. Trimming took 3 bases from V and 8 from J, leaving 4 bases between them. In germline, CDR1 is MDHEN, CDR2 SYDVKM. This CDR3 comprises 10 residues. The study's findings and limits: From baseline, blood top tumor clonotypes peaked at 2 weeks post-radiation.

The V call is TRBV28, the J call TRBJ1-2; D uncertain. This receptor was taken from a man in his forties or fifties with renal cell carcinoma. The material sequenced was blood, taken from a patient whose treatment included radiotherapy and nephrectomy. In DNA, the CDR3 is TGTGCCAGCAGTTTCACCGGCTACACCTTC. Translation: CASSFTGYTF.